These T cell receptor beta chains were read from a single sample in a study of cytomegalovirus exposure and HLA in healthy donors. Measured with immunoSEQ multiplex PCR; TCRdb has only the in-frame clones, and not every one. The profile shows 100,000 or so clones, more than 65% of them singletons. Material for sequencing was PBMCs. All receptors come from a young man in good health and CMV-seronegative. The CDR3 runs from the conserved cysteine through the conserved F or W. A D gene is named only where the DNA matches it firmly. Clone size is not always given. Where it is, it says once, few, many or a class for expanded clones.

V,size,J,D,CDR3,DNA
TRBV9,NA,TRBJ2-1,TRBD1,CASSVGQGASRFTMYNEQFF,TGTGCCAGCAGCGTAGGACAGGGGGCATCTCGGTTTACAATGTACAATGAGCAGTTCTTC
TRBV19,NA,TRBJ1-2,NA,CASSTTVIPTYGYTF,TGTGCCAGTAGTACTACAGTCATACCTACCTATGGCTACACCTTC
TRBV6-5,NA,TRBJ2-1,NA,CASGVLQHNEQFF,TGTGCCAGCGGAGTCCTCCAACACAATGAGCAGTTCTTC
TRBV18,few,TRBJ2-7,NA,CASSPSGGYYEQYF,TGTGCCAGCTCACCTTCCGGGGGATACTACGAGCAGTACTTC
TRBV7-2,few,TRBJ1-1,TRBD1,CASSSQTGVFMNTEAFF,TGTGCCAGCAGCTCACAAACAGGGGTTTTTATGAACACTGAAGCTTTCTTT
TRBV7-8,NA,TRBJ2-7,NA,CASSLPLREAGLKYEQYF,TGTGCCAGCAGCTTACCCCTACGTGAGGCGGGCCTTAAGTACGAGCAGTACTTC
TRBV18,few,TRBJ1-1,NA,CASSPITGLGTEAFF,TGTGCCAGCTCACCGATCACAGGGCTGGGCACTGAAGCTTTCTTT
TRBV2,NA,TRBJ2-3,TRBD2,CASRGLAVTDTQYF,TGTGCCAGCAGAGGACTAGCTGTAACAGATACGCAGTATTTT
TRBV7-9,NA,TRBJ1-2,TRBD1,CASSSPTGLNYGYTF,TGTGCCAGCAGCTCTCCGACAGGGCTGAACTATGGCTACACCTTC
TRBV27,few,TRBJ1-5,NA,CASGWGGNQPQHF,TGTGCCTCAGGATGGGGGGGCAATCAGCCCCAGCATTTT
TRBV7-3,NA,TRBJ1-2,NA,CASSPGGSYGYTF,TGTGCCAGCAGCCCCGGTGGTTCCTATGGCTACACCTTC
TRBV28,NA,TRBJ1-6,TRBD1,CASSSMGQGYNSPLHF,TGTGCCAGCAGCTCCATGGGACAGGGGTATAATTCACCCCTCCACTTT
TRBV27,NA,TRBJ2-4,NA,CASSLSGRVGRKYF,TGTGCCAGCAGTTTATCCGGCAGGGTTGGGAGGAAGTACTTC
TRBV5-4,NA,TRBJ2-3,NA,CASSLAGARSIDTQYF,TGTGCCAGCAGCTTGGCCGGAGCAAGAAGTATAGATACGCAGTATTTT
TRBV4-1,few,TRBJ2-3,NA,CASSRVRNAGGTDTQYF,TGCGCCAGCAGCCGCGTCCGAAATGCAGGGGGCACAGATACGCAGTATTTT
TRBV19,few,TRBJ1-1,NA,CASRYGGDGVDTEAFF,TGTGCCAGTAGATATGGGGGGGACGGGGTCGACACTGAAGCTTTCTTT